A single sample is the source of the 27 T cell receptor beta chains below, sequenced in a study of T-cell memory formation after mild COVID-19. TCRdb called the 5' RACE reads again in MiXCR, with one record for every CDR3 protein. The sample carries approximately 410,000 distinct CDR3 sequences, 23% recorded once. Specimen: PBMCs or a T cell subset sorted from them (not recorded which). The receptors here all came from an adult woman who had mild COVID-19 (a few samples of this study predate the infection). Cell type and time point are not known.

The rearrangement uses TRBV6-2 or TRBV6-3 and TRBJ2-5; 9 positions match TRBD2. J gave up 1 base and V 5 bases, and 8 bases lay outside the gene matches. CDR3 size: 16 residues. CDR1 is MNHEY, CDR2 SVGEGT, per germline. The CDR3 region is CASSTLRGLAQETQYF. The CDR3 bases are TGTGCCAGCAGTACTCTGCGGGGACTAGCCCAAGAGACCCAGTACTTC.

The chain uses TRBV7-8 and TRBJ2-5, with TRBD2 identical over 7 bases. The CDR3 contains 17 residues. Germline loops: CDR1 SGHVS, CDR2 FQNEAQ. The trim removed 2 bases at V and 0 bases at J, leaving 9 bases unmatched. The CDR3 DNA is TGTGCCAGCAGCTTAAACCTTGGGGAGGGTAACCAAGAGACCCAGTACTTC. The encoded protein is CASSLNLGEGNQETQYF.

The chain combines TRBV6-6 with TRBJ2-1; TRBD1 is a possible D gene (5 bases). This CDR3 spans 15 amino acids. CDR1 MNHNY and CDR2 SVGAGI come from the germline V gene (reference sequence). Trimming shortened V by 5 bases and J by 4 bases, and 15 bases separated the two germline ends. In DNA form, the CDR3 reads TGTGCCAGCAGTCAAGGGGCCCCCCTTTACAATGAGCAGTTCTTC. It yields the protein CASSQGAPLYNEQFF.

The chain combines TRBV29-1 with TRBJ1-1; tentative D call: TRBD1 (6 bases). The CDR3 contains 13 residues. The V gene's germline CDR1 is SQVTM and CDR2 ANQGSEA. Between the trimmed V and J ends, which lost 6 bases and 4 bases, there was a span of 15 bases. CDR3 DNA sequence: TGCAGCGTGAACAGGGTAGGGATCACTGAAGCTTTCTTT. Translated, it gives CSVNRVGITEAFF.

Here the CDR3 DNA reads TGCAGTGCTGTTCAGGGCTCCAAAGGAACCCAGTACTTC. Translated, it gives CSAVQGSKGTQYF. This chain joins TRBV20-1 and TRBJ2-5; D possibly corresponds to TRBD1 (5 bases). Between the trimmed V and J ends, which lost 5 bases and 8 bases, there was a span of 18 bases. Germline CDR1 reads DFQATT; CDR2 reads SNEGSKA (reference sequence). The CDR3 runs to 13 residues.

This chain connects TRBV3-1 to TRBJ2-1; tentative D call: TRBD2 (6 bases). Per the germline V gene, CDR1 is LGHDT and CDR2 is YNNKEL (reference sequence). V lost 3 bases and J lost 6, with 12 bases in between. CDR3 length: 14 amino acids. CDR3 loop: CASSQLGLSNEQFF. The DNA for the CDR3 is TGTGCCAGCAGCCAGCTCGGACTATCCAATGAGCAGTTCTTC.

The V gene is TRBV7-6, the J gene TRBJ2-3; no clear D. CDR1 SGHVS and CDR2 FNYEAQ come from the germline V gene. Between the trimmed V and J ends, which lost 0 bases and 6 bases, there was a span of 7 bases. CDR3 length: 13 amino acids. CDR3 DNA sequence: TGTGCCAGCAGCTTAGCGCCAGAGGATACGCAGTATTTT. Translating gives CASSLAPEDTQYF.

This clonotype was counted a few times. This chain joins TRBV24-1 and TRBJ2-7; 9 bases align to TRBD1. Germline lookup yields CDR1 KGHDR and CDR2 SFDVKD. This CDR3 has 14 residues. Trimming cost V 4 bases and J 3 bases; bases outside gene matches: 3. The CDR3: CATSEGGQGYEQYF. For the CDR3, the DNA is TGTGCCACCAGTGAAGGGGGACAGGGCTACGAGCAGTACTTC.

V and J are TRBV29-1 and TRBJ1-2; the match to TRBD1 covers 7 bases. The CDR3 extends over 14 amino acids. Germline-derived CDR1 and CDR2 are SQVTM and ANQGSEA. The V gene end was trimmed by 0 bases and the J gene end by 7 bases; junction bases not matched to a gene: 8. The CDR3 loop is CSVEDRGTEFGYTF. The DNA of the CDR3 is TGCAGCGTTGAAGATCGAGGGACAGAGTTTGGCTACACCTTC.

The chain links TRBV5-1 to TRBJ1-2, with D possibly TRBD1 on 6 matching bases. The CDR3 contains 14 residues. The ends were cut back, 4 bases at V and 8 bases at J, with 18 bases in the middle. Per the germline V gene, CDR1 is SGHRS and CDR2 is YFSETQ. The CDR3 loop is CASSGNAGDGGYTF. DNA of the CDR3: TGCGCCAGCAGCGGAAACGCAGGGGACGGGGGCTACACCTTC.

Only a few counts were recorded for this clonotype. The V gene is TRBV23-1, the J gene TRBJ1-6, with 7 positions matching TRBD1. TRBV23-1 carries the ORF label, with uncertain function. This CDR3 region has 15 residues. V lost 4 bases and J lost 5; bases outside the gene matches: 5. CDR3 sequence (DNA): TGCGCCAGCAGTCCCCAGGGGGGCCATAATTCACCCCTCCACTTT. This sequence encodes CASSPQGGHNSPLHF.

This clonotype came up a few times. The rearrangement uses TRBV5-1 and TRBJ2-6, with 9 nucleotides matching TRBD1. J was trimmed by 0 bases and V by 0 bases; bases with no gene match: 7. This CDR3 contains 19 residues. The germline V gene encodes CDR1 SGHRS and CDR2 YFSETQ. The CDR3 loop is CASSLGRDRVLSGANVLTF. CDR3 bases: TGCGCCAGCAGCTTGGGCCGGGACAGGGTTCTCTCTGGGGCCAACGTCCTGACTTTC.

V usage is TRBV11-2 and J usage is TRBJ2-7, with no clear D. The germline CDR1 and CDR2 sequences are SGHAT and FQNNGV. The ends were cut back, 3 bases at V and 2 bases at J, with 8 bases in the middle. This CDR3 region has 13 residues. The DNA of the CDR3 is TGTGCCAGCAGCTTTATACAGCCCTACGAGCAGTACTTC. Translated: CASSFIQPYEQYF.

The V and J genes are TRBV12-3 or TRBV12-4 and TRBJ2-1; tentatively, D is TRBD2 (6 bases). CDR3 length: 14 amino acids. V lost 0 bases to trimming and J lost 10 bases, with 13 bases between them. The CDR3 reads CASSLARLAREQFF. CDR3 sequence (DNA): TGTGCCAGCAGTTTAGCGAGGCTAGCGCGAGAGCAGTTCTTC.

This clonotype was seen at least ten times. This rearrangement joins TRBV10-2 to TRBJ2-3, with D perhaps given as TRBD1 or TRBD2 (5 bases each). CDR1 is WSHSY and CDR2 is SAAADI in the germline V gene. The V end was cut by 6 bases, the J end by 6 bases, with 13 bases between. This CDR3 has 13 amino acids. The CDR3 sequence: CASRWGSTDTQYF. The CDR3 DNA follows: TGCGCCAGCAGATGGGGGAGTACGGATACGCAGTATTTT.

The genes are TRBV5-6 and TRBJ2-5, with 7 bases identical to TRBD1. J was trimmed by 3 bases and V by 0 bases; bases with no gene match: 8. The germline gives CDR1 SGHDT, CDR2 YYEEEE. There are 16 residues in the CDR3. The DNA for the CDR3 is TGTGCCAGCAGCTTGGCGCCGACAGGGCGAGAAGAGACCCAGTACTTC. Translating it yields CASSLAPTGREETQYF. The full variable domain, its missing parts supplied by reference TRBV5-6 and TRBJ2-5, is DAGVTQSPTHLIKTRGQQVTLRCSPKSGHDTVSWYQQALGQGPQFIFQYYEEEERQRGNFPDRFSGHQFPNYSSELNVNALLLGDSALYLCASSLAPTGREETQYFGPGTRLLVL.

There are a few counts of this clonotype. This chain uses TRBV15 with TRBJ2-7; D possibly corresponds to TRBD2 (5 bases). Germline lookup yields CDR1 LNHNV and CDR2 YYDKDF (reference sequence). The length of the CDR3 is 15 residues. V lost 3 bases and J lost 3, with 15 bases in between. The CDR3 sequence is CATSRTRDPIYEQYF. Here the CDR3 DNA reads TGTGCCACCAGCAGGACCCGGGATCCTATCTACGAGCAGTACTTC.

This clonotype was seen ten or more times. V gene TRBV12-3 or TRBV12-4 combines with J gene TRBJ1-1; D is uncertain. The CDR3 runs 15 residues. Trimming cost V 4 bases and J 4 bases, with 16 bases left between them. DNA for the CDR3: TGTGCCAGCAGTTCCTTGGCCCAAGTGGGCACTGAAGCTTTCTTT. Its protein is CASSSLAQVGTEAFF.

In this sample, this clonotype turned up once. Since the CDR3 does not end with the conserved phenylalanine or tryptophan, this likely comes from a read error. The chain has TRBV5-1 and TRBJ2-6; 12 nucleotides line up with TRBD1. Trimming took 4 bases from V and 2 from J; bases not matched to a gene: 4. CDR1 SGHRS and CDR2 YFSETQ come from the germline V gene. CDR3 size: 17 residues. In DNA, the CDR3 is TGCGCCAGCAGCAAAGGGACAGGGGGCGCTGGGGCCAACGTCCTGACTTAC. The encoded protein is CASSKGTGGAGANVLTY.

This clonotype showed up just a few times. V gene TRBV5-1 combines with J gene TRBJ2-2, with TRBD2 identical over 8 bases. Trimming at V came to 5 bases and at J to 3 bases, leaving 6 bases not matched to a gene. The length of the CDR3 is 15 residues. Germline values: CDR1 SGHRS, CDR2 YFSETQ. The CDR3 region is CASRSGGQYTGELFF. The CDR3 DNA reads TGCGCCAGCAGGAGCGGGGGTCAGTACACCGGGGAGCTGTTTTTT.

J is TRBJ1-3 and V is TRBV12-3 or TRBV12-4; D gene uncertain. The V gene lost 7 bases and the J gene lost 0 bases, with 16 bases spanning the gap. The CDR3 is 16 amino acids. The CDR3 nucleotides read TGTGCCAGCAAATCGGGGAGCTTCAACTCTGGAAACACCATATATTTT. Translating it yields CASKSGSFNSGNTIYF.

This rearrangement joins TRBV12-5 to TRBJ2-1; TRBD2 agrees at 11 bases. J lost 7 bases, V lost 0 bases, and 5 bases had no gene match. CDR3 length: 16 amino acids. In germline, CDR1 is LGHNT, CDR2 FRNRAP. CDR3 residues: CASGLVLTSGSNEQFF. The CDR3, as DNA: TGTGCTAGTGGTTTGGTACTCACTAGCGGGAGTAATGAGCAGTTCTTC.

This chain links TRBV5-1 with TRBJ2-3; D not resolved. The germline V gene has CDR1 SGHRS and CDR2 YFSETQ. The germline V and J ends were trimmed by 2 bases and 2 bases, with 6 bases remaining between them. The CDR3 runs 13 residues. The CDR3 protein is CASSFTDTDTQYF. CDR3 coding DNA: TGCGCCAGCAGCTTCACGGACACAGATACGCAGTATTTT.

Only a few counts were recorded for this clonotype. This chain connects TRBV6-5 to TRBJ2-5, with a tentative D call TRBD1 (7 bases). The germline gives CDR1 MNHEY, CDR2 SVGAGI. The CDR3 totals 12 residues. V lost 8 bases and J lost 6, with 13 bases in between. This CDR3 reads CASAGGRQTQYF. In DNA form, the CDR3 reads TGTGCCAGCGCAGGGGGGCGGCAGACCCAGTACTTC.

The V call is TRBV5-4, the J call TRBJ2-5, with 11 bases identical to TRBD2. Per the germline V gene, CDR1 is SGHNT and CDR2 is YYREEE (reference sequence). The CDR3 runs to 15 residues. V trimming: 3 bases; J trimming: 3 bases; junction bases outside the gene matches: 4. Here the CDR3 reads CASSSTSGIEETQYF. For the CDR3, the DNA is TGTGCCAGCAGCTCGACTAGCGGGATTGAAGAGACCCAGTACTTC.

The genes are TRBV28 and TRBJ2-4; D is perhaps TRBD1 (6 bases). The germline V gene encodes CDR1 MDHEN and CDR2 SYDVKM. The V and J ends lost 4 bases and 1 base respectively, with 14 bases between them. The CDR3 sequence is 16 residues long. The CDR3 coding sequence is TGTGCCAGCAGTTCCCCGGGTAGGGGGGCCAAAAACATTCAGTACTTC. It encodes CASSSPGRGAKNIQYF.

This clonotype was found a few times. The J gene is TRBJ2-1, the V gene TRBV27, with 8 bases matching TRBD1. V lost 3 bases, J lost 0 bases, and 4 bases stayed unmatched. The CDR3 is 16 residues long. Germline values: CDR1 MNHEY, CDR2 SMNVEV (reference sequence). Here the CDR3 reads CASSFGTGGSYNEQFF. As DNA, the CDR3 is TGTGCCAGCAGTTTCGGAACAGGGGGCTCCTACAATGAGCAGTTCTTC.